This paragraph covers one TCR beta chain sequence. Trimming at V came to 1 base and at J to 10 bases, leaving 3 bases not matched to a gene. The CDR3 contains 13 residues. Germline V gene data show CDR1 as LNHDA and CDR2 as SQIVND (reference sequence). Libraries were prepared by immunoSEQ multiplex PCR; TCRdb keeps only in-frame clonotypes and omits some of them. The data contain fewer than 15,000 clones, 81% of them seen just once; the ten biggest clones take up 25% to 35%. This sample is part of a study of blood T cell repertoires in COVID-19. Sequencing was carried out using peripheral blood. The sequence derives from a human donor in a cohort sampled during active COVID-19. This chain uses TRBV19 with TRBJ2-1, with 8 bases that match TRBD2. In DNA form, the CDR3 reads TGTGCCAGTAGTATAGCGGGAGGGACGGAGCAGTTCTTC. Encoded protein: CASSIAGGTEQFF.